Listed below are T cell receptor beta chains from one sample, sequenced in a study of OX40 agonist ivuxolimab in advanced cancers. Libraries were prepared by immunoSEQ multiplex PCR; TCRdb keeps only in-frame clonotypes and omits some of them. The repertoire holds about 49,000 clones, around 84% seen once, with 20% in the top ten. The sequences come from CD4+ or CD8+ T cells sorted from blood, collected in a trial of the OX40 agonist ivuxolimab. These receptors came from an adult with an advanced solid tumor such as melanoma, head and neck, liver or kidney cancer. Each CDR3 is given with its conserved first and last residue. D genes are given only for firm matches. Part of the rows lack a size; the others show once, few, many or a class for expanded clones.

d_gene,j_gene,abundance,v_gene,CDR3aa,CDR3nt
NA,TRBJ2-7,NA,TRBV27,CASSFRPDSSYEQYF,TGTGCCAGCAGTTTCCGTCCGGACAGTAGTTACGAGCAGTACTTC
NA,TRBJ2-2,NA,TRBV5-8,CASSSRQYTGELFF,TGTGCCAGCAGCTCCCGACAGTACACCGGGGAGCTGTTTTTT
NA,TRBJ1-1,NA,TRBV6-5,CASSYGGALDTEAFF,TGTGCCAGCAGTTACGGGGGGGCCTTGGACACTGAAGCTTTCTTT
NA,TRBJ2-2,NA,TRBV7-3,CASSLTGTGELFF,TGTGCCAGCAGCTTAACGGGCACCGGGGAGCTGTTTTTT
NA,TRBJ1-1,NA,TRBV4-1,CASSQEHGTEAFF,TGCGCCAGCAGCCAGGAGCACGGAACTGAAGCTTTCTTT
TRBD1,TRBJ2-2,few,TRBV11-3,CASRDRDTGELFF,TGTGCCAGCAGGGACAGGGACACCGGGGAGCTGTTTTTT
NA,TRBJ1-2,NA,TRBV11-2,CASSLAPSNYGYTF,TGTGCCAGCAGCTTAGCTCCGAGTAACTATGGCTACACCTTC
NA,TRBJ1-6,once,TRBV6-5,CASSLWQMNSPLHF,TGTGCCAGCAGTTTATGGCAGATGAATTCACCCCTCCACTTT
NA,TRBJ2-7,NA,TRBV7-8,CASSYPDGVPYEQYF,TGTGCCAGCAGCTATCCCGACGGAGTCCCCTACGAGCAGTACTTC
NA,TRBJ1-1,few,TRBV27,CASSLSLSPYTEAFF,TGTGCCAGCAGTTTAAGCTTGTCTCCGTACACTGAAGCTTTCTTT
NA,TRBJ1-5,NA,TRBV23-1,CASRQTTGTLQPQHF,TGCGCCAGCAGACAGACTACAGGTACTCTTCAGCCCCAGCATTTT
NA,TRBJ1-1,NA,TRBV5-6,CASSLTGTENTEAFF,TGTGCCAGCAGCCTTACCGGGACCGAGAACACTGAAGCTTTCTTT
NA,TRBJ1-2,once,TRBV5-1,CASSLSQGGYGYTF,TGCGCCAGCAGCTTGTCACAGGGAGGCTATGGCTACACCTTC
NA,TRBJ1-5,NA,TRBV6-5,CASSPLSGVDQPQHF,TGTGCCAGCAGCCCCTTGTCGGGAGTCGATCAGCCCCAGCATTTT
TRBD2,TRBJ2-7,NA,TRBV14,CASSQIGGASYEQYF,TGTGCCAGCAGCCAAATCGGGGGGGCCTCCTACGAGCAGTACTTC
TRBD2,TRBJ2-1,many,TRBV5-1,CASSFGLAGSSYNEQFF,TGCGCCAGCAGCTTCGGACTAGCGGGGAGCTCCTACAATGAGCAGTTCTTC
NA,TRBJ2-1,NA,TRBV5-5,CASSLYRASYNEQFF,TGTGCCAGCAGCTTGTACAGGGCGTCCTACAATGAGCAGTTCTTC
NA,TRBJ1-2,few,TRBV19,CASSPGQPPYGYTF,TGTGCCAGTAGTCCGGGGCAGCCCCCCTATGGCTACACCTTC
NA,TRBJ2-1,NA,TRBV5-6,CASSPGPIYNEQFF,TGTGCCAGCAGCCCGGGTCCGATATACAATGAGCAGTTCTTC
NA,TRBJ2-7,once,TRBV4-3,CASSLGGSYEQYF,TGCGCCAGCAGCCTAGGAGGGTCCTACGAGCAGTACTTC
NA,TRBJ2-3,NA,TRBV10-3,CAITLRGTDTQYF,TGTGCCATCACACTCCGGGGAACAGATACGCAGTATTTT
NA,TRBJ2-3,once,TRBV25-1,CASSATQDYSTDTQYF,TGTGCCAGCAGTGCAACACAGGACTATAGCACAGATACGCAGTATTTT
NA,TRBJ2-7,once,TRBV7-6,CASSFNTGFYEQYF,TGTGCCAGCAGCTTTAATACAGGGTTCTACGAGCAGTACTTC
NA,TRBJ2-1,NA,TRBV7-3,CASSLFSEYNEQFF,TGTGCCAGCAGCTTATTTTCAGAGTACAATGAGCAGTTCTTC
TRBD1,TRBJ2-7,NA,TRBV7-6,CASSLGTGIEQYF,TGTGCCAGCAGCTTAGGGACAGGCATTGAGCAGTACTTC
TRBD2,TRBJ2-5,NA,TRBV11-1,CASSLEGREQYF,TGTGCCAGCAGCTTAGAAGGGAGGGAGCAGTACTTC
NA,TRBJ2-3,NA,TRBV6-1,CASSGRQFTDTQYF,TGTGCCAGCAGTGGACGGCAGTTCACAGATACGCAGTATTTT
NA,TRBJ2-2,NA,TRBV4-1,CASSALDPLNTGELFF,TGCGCCAGCAGCGCACTCGACCCGTTGAACACCGGGGAGCTGTTTTTT
NA,TRBJ1-1,NA,TRBV6-1,CASTAGTEAFF,TGTGCCAGCACGGCCGGTACTGAAGCTTTCTTT
NA,TRBJ1-3,NA,TRBV11-2,CASSRWSRSSGNTIYF,TGTGCCAGCAGCCGCTGGAGTAGAAGCTCTGGAAACACCATATATTTT
TRBD1,TRBJ1-3,NA,TRBV9,CASSGTGSGNTIYF,TGTGCCAGCAGCGGGACAGGCTCTGGAAACACCATATATTTT
NA,TRBJ2-2,NA,TRBV7-9,CASYRNTGELFF,TGTGCCAGCTACAGGAACACCGGGGAGCTGTTTTTT
NA,TRBJ2-3,NA,TRBV7-3,CASSPGSTDTQYF,TGTGCCAGCAGCCCTGGGAGCACAGATACGCAGTATTTT
NA,TRBJ2-5,NA,TRBV6-6,CASSGRETQYF,TGTGCCAGCAGCGGGCGGGAGACCCAGTACTTC
NA,TRBJ1-3,NA,TRBV9,CASSDPPGEAGNTIYF,TGTGCCAGCAGCGACCCCCCGGGGGAAGCCGGAAACACCATATATTTT
TRBD1,TRBJ2-5,NA,TRBV2,CASSARTGGRETQYF,TGTGCCAGCAGTGCCAGGACAGGGGGTCGAGAGACCCAGTACTTC
NA,TRBJ1-2,NA,TRBV27,CASSYGHSYNYGYTF,TGTGCCAGCAGTTACGGACATAGCTATAACTATGGCTACACCTTC
TRBD2,TRBJ2-2,NA,TRBV9,CASSVERGGPGELFF,TGTGCCAGCAGCGTGGAGCGGGGGGGCCCCGGGGAGCTGTTTTTT
NA,TRBJ1-1,once,TRBV2,CASNKGHTEAFF,TGTGCCAGCAACAAGGGTCACACTGAAGCTTTCTTT
NA,TRBJ1-4,NA,TRBV5-6,CASSLGGSTNEKLFF,TGTGCCAGCAGCTTGGGAGGTTCAACTAATGAAAAACTGTTTTTT
NA,TRBJ2-2,NA,TRBV19,CASSLRSSDTGELFF,TGTGCCAGTAGTCTCCGGAGTTCCGACACCGGGGAGCTGTTTTTT